Presented here are 31 T cell receptor beta chains from one specimen sequenced in a study of OX40 agonist ivuxolimab in advanced cancers. TCRdb's copy holds only in-frame clones and misses some; the assay was immunoSEQ multiplex PCR. The sample includes 45,000 to 55,000 clones, 65% to 90% of them seen just once. Sample: CD4+ or CD8+ T cells sorted from blood, taken in a trial of the OX40 agonist ivuxolimab. These receptors were obtained from an adult with an advanced solid tumor such as melanoma, head and neck, liver or kidney cancer.

The rearrangement joins TRBV13 to TRBJ2-5, with D unresolved. Germline V gene sequence: CDR1 PRHDT, CDR2 FYEKMQ (reference sequence). This CDR3 is built from 11 residues. The V and J ends lost 3 bases and 5 bases respectively, with 4 bases between them. CDR3 region: CASSFGETQYF. CDR3 DNA sequence: TGTGCCAGCAGCTTCGGGGAGACCCAGTACTTC.

V is TRBV2 and J is TRBJ2-7; D perhaps matches TRBD2 (6 bases). Deletions cut 4 bases from V and 3 bases from J, with 10 bases between. Germline-derived CDR1 and CDR2 are SNHLY and FYNNEI. The CDR3 extends over 13 amino acids. The CDR3 DNA reads TGTGCCAGCAGTGTAGCGGTTGACTACGAGCAGTACGTC. Translated: CASSVAVDYEQYV.

V and J are TRBV12-5 and TRBJ2-1; D remains ambiguous. This CDR3 contains 13 residues. The V and J ends lost 6 bases and 4 bases respectively, with 10 bases between them. Germline-derived CDR1 and CDR2 are LGHNT and FRNRAP. The CDR3 nucleotides read TGTGCTAGTGGGTCCTCCCTTTACAATGAGCAGTTCTTC. Translated: CASGSSLYNEQFF. The variable domain in full, completed from reference TRBV12-5 and TRBJ2-1, reads DARVTQTPRHKVTEMGQEVTMRCQPILGHNTVFWYRQTMMQGLELLAYFRNRAPLDDSGMPKDRFSAEMPDATLATLKIQPSEPRDSAVYFCASGSSLYNEQFFGPGTRLTVL.

The rearrangement uses TRBV5-1 and TRBJ2-5, with 7 bases that match TRBD1. The CDR3 contains 15 residues. Germline V CDR1 and CDR2: SGHRS, YFSETQ. Germline trimming cut 4 bases from V and 4 bases from J; bases unmatched to any gene: 10. The CDR3 region has the DNA TGCGCCAGCAGCGCTTCCGGGACAGTGGGAGAGACCCAGTACTTC. It specifies CASSASGTVGETQYF.

The rearrangement uses TRBV9 and TRBJ2-5, with D perhaps matching TRBD2 (6 bases). This CDR3 is 13 amino acids long. The V gene's germline CDR1 is SGDLS and CDR2 YYNGEE. The germline V and J ends were trimmed by 7 bases and 3 bases, with 13 bases remaining between them. The chain's CDR3 is CASSVGGEETQYF. In nucleotides, the CDR3 is TGTGCCAGCTCTGTTGGCGGGGAAGAGACCCAGTACTTC.

V gene TRBV14 combines with J gene TRBJ2-3, with D perhaps matching TRBD2 (6 bases). Trimming took off 0 bases at V and 0 bases at J, with 10 bases between the two ends. CDR3 length: 16 residues. CDR1 SGHDN and CDR2 FVKESK come from the germline V gene. The DNA of the CDR3 is TGTGCCAGCAGCCAAGACGCGGGGACCAGCACAGATACGCAGTATTTT. This codes for CASSQDAGTSTDTQYF.

This clone showed up just a few times. The rearrangement joins TRBV5-1 to TRBJ2-1; 9 bases fit TRBD2. Trimming at V came to 3 bases and at J to 7 bases, leaving 8 bases not matched to a gene. The CDR3 sequence is 15 residues long. The germline CDR1 and CDR2 sequences are SGHRS and YFSETQ. The CDR3 protein is CASSSPAGGRNEQFF. CDR3 coding DNA: TGCGCCAGCAGCTCTCCCGCGGGGGGGCGAAATGAGCAGTTCTTC.

There are a few counts of this clone. The chain is built from TRBV4-2 and TRBJ1-2; no clear D. This CDR3 comprises 14 residues. The V and J ends lost 1 base and 5 bases respectively, with 11 bases between them. Looked up from germline, CDR1 is LGHNA and CDR2 is YNFKEQ. The DNA for the CDR3 is TGTGCCAGCAGCCAAGGGAAAGGGTTTTATGGCTACACCTTC. It specifies CASSQGKGFYGYTF.

This clone was detected a few times. One end of the junction does not line up with germline, which may come from a read error. The chain has TRBV2 and TRBJ1-2; D possibly corresponds to TRBD1 (5 bases). Germline CDR1 SNHLY, CDR2 FYNNEI. The length of the CDR3 is 13 residues. The CDR3 here is CASTPGGNYGYTF. The CDR3 nucleotides are TGTGCCAGCACCCCGGGGGGTAACTACGGCTACACCTTC.

V and J are TRBV28 and TRBJ1-4; 7 bases align to TRBD1. The trim removed 7 bases at V and 6 bases at J, leaving 5 bases unmatched. Germline lookup yields CDR1 MDHEN and CDR2 SYDVKM. The CDR3 totals 13 residues. The CDR3 sequence is CASMQQGYEKLFF. The DNA of the CDR3 is TGTGCCAGCATGCAACAGGGGTATGAAAAACTGTTTTTT.

CDR3 bases: TGCAGCGTGGGGGACAGGGACATATTCTATGGCTACACCTTC. It translates to CSVGDRDIFYGYTF. The J gene is TRBJ1-2, the V gene TRBV29-1, with 9 bases aligning to TRBD1. V trimming: 6 bases; J trimming: 4 bases; junction bases outside the gene matches: 9. The CDR3 totals 14 residues. Germline lookup yields CDR1 SQVTM and CDR2 ANQGSEA.

This clone was counted a single time. This chain joins TRBV19 and TRBJ1-1; TRBD1 might be the D (5 bases). The ends were cut back, 9 bases at V and 4 bases at J, with 21 bases in the middle. Germline V gene lookup returns CDR1 LNHDA and CDR2 SQIVND (reference sequence). CDR3 size: 15 residues. CDR3 sequence: CASNMGGVWTTEAFF. The CDR3, as DNA: TGTGCCAGCAATATGGGGGGGGTCTGGACCACTGAAGCTTTCTTT.

The chain employs TRBV7-9 and TRBJ2-3; no clear D gene. V lost 1 base and J lost 2, with 16 bases in between. CDR1 is SEHNR and CDR2 is FQNEAQ in the germline V gene (reference sequence). This CDR3 contains 17 residues. This CDR3 reads CASSLVMSTEITDTQYF. DNA for the CDR3: TGTGCCAGCAGCTTAGTGATGTCCACCGAGATCACAGATACGCAGTATTTT. Looking up the rest from reference TRBV7-9 and TRBJ2-3 gives the full variable domain: DTGVSQNPRHKITKRGQNVTFRCDPISEHNRLYWYRQTLGQGPEFLTYFQNEAQLEKSRLLSDRFSAERPKGSFSTLEIQRTEQGDSAMYLCASSLVMSTEITDTQYFGPGTRLTVL.

V is TRBV27 and J is TRBJ2-7, with 8 bases matching TRBD1. After removal of 3 bases from V and 2 bases from J, the junction contained 3 bases not matched to a gene. The CDR3 has 14 residues. CDR1 MNHEY and CDR2 SMNVEV come from the germline V gene (reference sequence). The CDR3 loop is CASSFGTGAYEQYF. The DNA of the CDR3 is TGTGCCAGCAGTTTCGGGACAGGTGCCTACGAGCAGTACTTC.

Only a few counts were recorded for this clone. The chain carries TRBV11-3 and TRBJ2-1; 7 positions match TRBD2. V was pared by 3 bases and J by 2 bases, with 7 bases of the junction left unmatched. The length of the CDR3 is 16 residues. The V gene's germline CDR1 is SGHNT and CDR2 YENEEA. As DNA, the CDR3 is TGTGCCAGCAGCTTGGGCGGGAGTGGGCCCTACAATGAGCAGTTCTTC. Translating it yields CASSLGGSGPYNEQFF.

The chain links TRBV10-3 to TRBJ2-7, with TRBD2 matching over 7 bases. The CDR3 extends over 16 amino acids. Germline-derived CDR1 and CDR2 are ENHRY and SYGVKD. The V segment lost 5 bases and the J segment 1 base; nucleotides outside the gene matches: 11. The CDR3 region has the DNA TGTGCCATCAGTCAATCTGAAGCTAGCGGTTCCTACGAGCAGTACTTC. It translates to CAISQSEASGSYEQYF.

The chain is built from TRBV9 and TRBJ1-4; D unresolved. The V and J ends lost 3 bases and 8 bases respectively, with 17 bases between them. Germline V gene data show CDR1 as SGDLS and CDR2 as YYNGEE. The CDR3 is 15 residues long. DNA of the CDR3: TGTGCCAGCAGCGCGGAGGACGGGTGGACGGAAAAACTGTTTTTT. Translating gives CASSAEDGWTEKLFF.

This sequence joins TRBV16 and TRBJ2-7, with 8 bases aligning to TRBD1. This CDR3 comprises 13 residues. Germline V gene lookup returns CDR1 KGHSY and CDR2 FQNENV. Trimming removed 4 bases from V and 3 bases from J; junction bases left unmatched: 2. The CDR3 DNA follows: TGTGCCAGCAGCCTTGACAGGGGCTACGAGCAGTACTTC. This sequence encodes CASSLDRGYEQYF.

The table lists this clone with a count of one. The genes are TRBV11-2 and TRBJ2-3, with 7 bases aligning to TRBD1. CDR1 is SGHAT and CDR2 is FQNNGV in the germline V gene. The trim removed 5 bases at V and 8 bases at J, leaving 13 bases unmatched. The CDR3 covers 15 residues. The CDR3 DNA is TGTGCCAGCAGCCTCTGGGACAGAAACATGGTTACGCAGTATTTT. Its protein product is CASSLWDRNMVTQYF.

This chain uses TRBV7-2 with TRBJ2-1, with 9 bases identical to TRBD2. Germline V CDR1 and CDR2: SGHTA, FQGNSA. The CDR3 loop spans 17 amino acids. V shed 1 base, J shed 0 bases, and the junction held 4 bases outside the gene matches. This chain's CDR3 is CASSLELAGSSYNEQFF. In DNA, the CDR3 is TGTGCCAGCAGCTTAGAACTAGCGGGTAGCTCCTACAATGAGCAGTTCTTC.

The chain links TRBV4-1 to TRBJ1-2, with 9 nucleotides matching TRBD1. With V trimmed by 4 bases and J by 3 bases, 6 bases remained unmatched. Germline V CDR1 and CDR2: MGHRA, YSYEKL. This CDR3 contains 15 residues. The chain's CDR3 is CASSPSDRGDYGYTF. CDR3 DNA: TGCGCCAGCAGCCCCTCGGACAGGGGCGACTATGGCTACACCTTC.

There are a few counts of this clone. The rearrangement links TRBV11-2 to TRBJ1-5; D ambiguous. CDR1 is SGHAT, CDR2 FQNNGV, per germline. The CDR3 covers 13 residues. V shed 0 bases and J shed 5 bases, with 5 bases lying between them. CDR3 in amino acids: CASSLERDQPQHF. The CDR3 coding sequence is TGTGCCAGCAGCTTAGAAAGGGATCAGCCCCAGCATTTT.

A few counts support this clone. This chain links TRBV6-5 with TRBJ2-7; D may be TRBD1 (6 bases). Germline CDR1 is MNHEY and CDR2 is SVGAGI. This CDR3 spans 15 amino acids. Trimming took 7 bases from V and 2 from J, leaving 18 bases between them. CDR3 residues: CASTLAPGTTYEQYF. CDR3 DNA sequence: TGTGCCAGCACCCTAGCCCCCGGGACAACCTACGAGCAGTACTTC.

The chain carries TRBV7-6 and TRBJ2-2; D might be TRBD1 or TRBD2, each matching 5 bases. Germline-derived CDR1 and CDR2 are SGHVS and FNYEAQ. Trimming took 0 bases from V and 3 from J, leaving 14 bases between them. The CDR3 totals 17 residues. The CDR3 region is CASSLARGGSDTGELFF. The DNA of the CDR3 is TGTGCCAGCAGCTTAGCGCGTGGGGGATCGGACACCGGGGAGCTGTTTTTT.

DNA of the CDR3: TGTGCCAGCAGCATCCTAGCGGGAGGCACAGATACGCAGTATTTT. This gives the protein CASSILAGGTDTQYF. This chain links TRBV9 with TRBJ2-3; 10 positions agree with TRBD2. Losses at the gene ends were 4 bases for V and 1 base for J; bases not matched to a gene: 3. CDR1 is SGDLS, CDR2 YYNGEE, per germline. The CDR3 consists of 15 residues.

CDR3 DNA sequence: TGTGCCACCAGCAGAGGCTGGGAAGGAAGACAAGAGACCCAGTACTTC. This encodes CATSRGWEGRQETQYF. The chain joins TRBV15 to TRBJ2-5; D is ambiguous. CDR3 length: 16 amino acids. Trimming pared 1 base from V and 2 bases from J, leaving 14 bases between. Germline CDR1 and CDR2: LNHNV and YYDKDF (reference sequence). Combining the CDR3 with reference TRBV15 and TRBJ2-5 gives the whole variable domain DAMVIQNPRYQVTQFGKPVTLSCSQTLNHNVMYWYQQKSSQAPKLLFHYYDKDFNNEADTPDNFQSRRPNTSFCFLDIRSPGLGDTAMYLCATSRGWEGRQETQYFGPGTRLLVL.

The chain employs TRBV4-2 and TRBJ2-7; D not certain. CDR1 LGHNA and CDR2 YNFKEQ come from the germline V gene. The CDR3 has 12 amino acids. The ends were cut back, 1 base at V and 8 bases at J, with 9 bases in the middle. The DNA for the CDR3 is TGTGCCAGCAGCCAAGGACCTCGCCAGCAGTACTTC. This translates into CASSQGPRQQYF.

The CDR3 coding sequence is TGTGCCAGCAGTTTCCGAGGGCTCCAAGAGACCCAGTACTTC. Translated, it gives CASSFRGLQETQYF. The chain recombines TRBV28 with TRBJ2-5; possibly TRBD2 for D (5 bases). CDR3 length: 14 amino acids. Trimming shortened V by 3 bases and J by 1 base, and 9 bases separated the two germline ends. Germline values: CDR1 MDHEN, CDR2 SYDVKM.

This chain links TRBV27 with TRBJ2-7; D remains unclear. The germline gives CDR1 MNHEY, CDR2 SMNVEV (reference sequence). There are 14 residues in the CDR3. With 1 base removed from V and 0 bases from J, the gap between germline ends came to 7 bases. The CDR3 bases are TGTGCCAGCAGTTTATATCTCAGCTCCTACGAGCAGTACTTC. Translating gives CASSLYLSSYEQYF.

For the CDR3, the DNA is TGTGCCAGCAGTTACGCAGGATCCTACGAGCAGTACTTC. Protein: CASSYAGSYEQYF. The rearrangement links TRBV6-5 to TRBJ2-7; no clear D gene. V shed 2 bases and J shed 1 base, with 6 bases lying between them. This CDR3 has 13 residues. Germline V gene data show CDR1 as MNHEY and CDR2 as SVGAGI.

V and J are TRBV28 and TRBJ2-3; D is undetermined. Germline CDR1 reads MDHEN; CDR2 reads SYDVKM. This CDR3 is 12 amino acids long. Trimming removed 6 bases from V and 4 bases from J, with 8 bases in between. The CDR3 nucleotides are TGTGCCAGCAGGACTGAGGCAGATACGCAGTATTTT. Its protein product is CASRTEADTQYF.